The present TCR beta chain was sequenced within a study of T cell responses to AZD1222 COVID-19 vaccine. Study results and limitations: In a largely white British group with more females than males, clonal diversity was possibly underestimated.

Repertoires were generated with immunoSEQ multiplex PCR, while TCRdb's copy carries only in-frame clones and drops some. The sample holds some 120,000 clones, more than 75% seen once. Trimming stripped 4 bases from V and 9 bases from J, with 14 bases between. Germline V CDR1 and CDR2: SGDLS, YYNGEE. The CDR3 loop spans 14 amino acids. Remarks on this clone: Its cognate antigen is unknown.

This chain uses TRBV9 with TRBJ1-6, with a possible D match to TRBD1 (5 bases). The source is an adult in good health. The sequenced sample was peripheral blood, obtained on day 0 of AZD1222 vaccination. The CDR3 here is CASSPTRTSSPLHF. CDR3 DNA: TGTGCCAGCAGCCCCACACGGACATCTTCACCCCTCCACTTT.